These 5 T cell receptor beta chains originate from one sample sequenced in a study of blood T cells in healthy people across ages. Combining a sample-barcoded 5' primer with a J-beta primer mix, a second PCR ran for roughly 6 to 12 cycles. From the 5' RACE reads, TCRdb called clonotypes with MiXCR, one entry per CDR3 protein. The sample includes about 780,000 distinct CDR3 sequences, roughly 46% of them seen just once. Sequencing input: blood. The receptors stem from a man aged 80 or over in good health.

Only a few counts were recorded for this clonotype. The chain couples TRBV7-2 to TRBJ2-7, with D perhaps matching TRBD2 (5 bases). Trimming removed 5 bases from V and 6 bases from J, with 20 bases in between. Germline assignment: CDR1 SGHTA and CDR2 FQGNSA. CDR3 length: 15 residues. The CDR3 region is CASSIQRPTTGEQYF. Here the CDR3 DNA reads TGTGCCAGCAGCATTCAGCGGCCAACTACGGGCGAGCAGTACTTC.

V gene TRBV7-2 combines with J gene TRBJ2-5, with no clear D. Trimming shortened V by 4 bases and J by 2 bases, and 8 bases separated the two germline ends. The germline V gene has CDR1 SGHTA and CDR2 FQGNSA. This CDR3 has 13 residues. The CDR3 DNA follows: TGTGCCAGCAGCTGGCTGCCGCAAGAGACCCAGTACTTC. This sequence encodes CASSWLPQETQYF.

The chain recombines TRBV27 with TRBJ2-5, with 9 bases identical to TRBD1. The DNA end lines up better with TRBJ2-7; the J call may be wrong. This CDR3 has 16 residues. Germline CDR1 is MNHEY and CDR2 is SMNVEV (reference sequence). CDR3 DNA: TGTGCCAGCAGTTTATTGTACGGGACAGGGAGCCACGAGCAGTACTTC. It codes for CASSLLYGTGSHEQYF.

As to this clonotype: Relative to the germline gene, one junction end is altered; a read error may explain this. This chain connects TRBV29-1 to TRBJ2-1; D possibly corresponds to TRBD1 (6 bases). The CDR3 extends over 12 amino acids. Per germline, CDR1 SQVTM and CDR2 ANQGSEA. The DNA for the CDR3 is TGCGGCGTTGGGGGCAGCCGTTGGAAGCAGTTCTTC. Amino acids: CGVGGSRWKQFF.

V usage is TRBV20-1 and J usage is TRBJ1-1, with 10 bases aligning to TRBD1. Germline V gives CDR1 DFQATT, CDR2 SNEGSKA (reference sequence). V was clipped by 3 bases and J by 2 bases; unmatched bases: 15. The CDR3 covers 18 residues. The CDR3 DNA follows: TGCAGTGCTAGCTACCCAGACCCGGGACAGGGGATTAACACTGAAGCTTTCTTT. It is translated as CSASYPDPGQGINTEAFF.